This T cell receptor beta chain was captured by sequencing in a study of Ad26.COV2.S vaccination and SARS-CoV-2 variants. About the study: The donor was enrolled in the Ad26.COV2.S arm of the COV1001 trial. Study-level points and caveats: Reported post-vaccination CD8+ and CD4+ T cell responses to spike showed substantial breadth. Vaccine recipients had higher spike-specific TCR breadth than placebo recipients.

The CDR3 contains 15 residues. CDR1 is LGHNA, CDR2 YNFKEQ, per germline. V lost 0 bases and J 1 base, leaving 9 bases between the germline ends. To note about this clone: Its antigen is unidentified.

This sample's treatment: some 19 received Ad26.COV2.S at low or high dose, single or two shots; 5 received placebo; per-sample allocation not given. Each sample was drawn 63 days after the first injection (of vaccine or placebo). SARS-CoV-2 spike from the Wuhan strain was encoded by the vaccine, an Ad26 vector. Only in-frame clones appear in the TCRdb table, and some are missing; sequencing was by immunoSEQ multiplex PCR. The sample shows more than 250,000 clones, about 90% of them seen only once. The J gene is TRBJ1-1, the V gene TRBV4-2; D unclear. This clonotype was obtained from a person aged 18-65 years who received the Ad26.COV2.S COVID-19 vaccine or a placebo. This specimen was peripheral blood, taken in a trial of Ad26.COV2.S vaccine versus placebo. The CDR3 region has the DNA TGTGCCAGCAGCCAAGAAGACGAGGGGAACACTGAAGCTTTCTTT. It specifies CASSQEDEGNTEAFF.